Shown below are 2 T cell receptor beta chains from a single sample sequenced in a study of vaccination effects on CD4 cells after COVID-19. These TCRs are of unknown antigen specificity. Produced via immunoSEQ multiplex PCR; TCRdb's table is partial and in-frame only. The data show tens of thousands of clones, with 80% to 85% seen just once and 2% to 2.5% held by the top ten. In the ViraFEST assay, antigen-specific CD4+ clonotypes were identified by expansion after peptide-pool stimulation. Isolating CD4+ T cells followed ten to eleven days of culture. Sequences were derived from CD4+ T cells from PBMCs cultured with HCoV-229E spike peptides, sampled before COVID-19 vaccination. Every receptor here comes from a human donor who received a COVID-19 vaccine.

The chain combines TRBV28 with TRBJ2-5; the match to TRBD2 covers 8 bases. The CDR3 loop spans 14 amino acids. Germline V gene lookup returns CDR1 MDHEN and CDR2 SYDVKM. J was trimmed by 5 bases and V by 6 bases; bases with no gene match: 8. For the CDR3, the DNA is TGTGCCAGCAGGCCAGCGGGGGTTCGGGAGACCCAGTACTTC. This encodes CASRPAGVRETQYF.

V usage is TRBV6-5 and J usage is TRBJ2-5; D may match TRBD1 or TRBD2 (6 bases each). The germline V gene encodes CDR1 MNHEY and CDR2 SVGAGI. V was shortened by 7 bases and J by 4 bases, with 13 bases between the two germline ends. The CDR3 runs 13 residues. The CDR3 nucleotides read TGTGCCAGCATCCTACAGGGAGGAGAGACCCAGTACTTC. Its protein product is CASILQGGETQYF.